This paragraph covers one TCR beta chain sequence. The CDR3 contains 13 residues. In germline, CDR1 is GTSNPN, CDR2 SVGIG (reference sequence). Trimming removed 0 bases from V and 5 bases from J, with 10 bases in between. Among Cohort 3 donors, those recovered had two negative PCRs, clearance, or symptom resolution. The sample belongs to a study of blood T cell repertoires in COVID-19. Study details: Sources were T cells, B-cell-depleted T cells, or PBMCs; the material itself was cDNA or gDNA.

Only in-frame clones appear in the TCRdb table, and some are missing; sequencing was by immunoSEQ multiplex PCR. The sample holds roughly 500,000 clones, 75% to 90% seen once. The source of this sequence is a woman aged 55-70 years who had recovered from COVID-19. The sample taken for sequencing was PBMCs or T cells enriched from blood (not recorded which). The chain couples TRBV30 to TRBJ2-5; D not certain. This CDR3 reads CAWSVLRPETQYF. CDR3 in DNA: TGTGCCTGGAGTGTACTCAGGCCGGAGACCCAGTACTTC.